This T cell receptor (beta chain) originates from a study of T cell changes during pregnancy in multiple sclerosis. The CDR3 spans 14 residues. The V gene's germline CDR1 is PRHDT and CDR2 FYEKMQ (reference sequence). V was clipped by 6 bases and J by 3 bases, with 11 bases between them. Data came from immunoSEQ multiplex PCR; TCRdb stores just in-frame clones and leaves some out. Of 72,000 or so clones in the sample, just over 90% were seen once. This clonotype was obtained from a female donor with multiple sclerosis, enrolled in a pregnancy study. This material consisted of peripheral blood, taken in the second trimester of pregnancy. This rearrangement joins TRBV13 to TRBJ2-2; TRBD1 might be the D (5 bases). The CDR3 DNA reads TGTGCCAGCAGGCCAGGGAAGGACACCGGGGAGCTGTTTTTT. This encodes CASRPGKDTGELFF. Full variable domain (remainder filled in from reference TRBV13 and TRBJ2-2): AAGVIQSPRHLIKEKRETATLKCYPIPRHDTVYWYQQGPGQDPQFLISFYEKMQSDKGSIPDRFSAQQFSDYHSELNMSSLELGDSALYFCASRPGKDTGELFFGEGSRLTVL.